The source of this T cell receptor beta chain is a study of blood T cell repertoires in COVID-19. For the study at large: The study drew acute and convalescent COVID-19 samples from the United States, Italy and Spain. In each case, the material was cDNA or gDNA derived from T cells, B-cell-depleted T cells, or PBMCs.

In the source study's methods: Reference gene primer amplification gave estimated nucleated cell counts. Here immunoSEQ multiplex PCR was the method, and the copy in TCRdb shows in-frame clones only, minus some. V and J calls and clone size come straight from that table; D and trimming were deduced from the DNA. In the table there are tens of thousands of clones, 82% of which are singletons. CDR1 is SGHTA, CDR2 FQGTGA, per germline. The length of the CDR3 is 12 residues. Trimming removed 3 bases from V and 9 bases from J, with 9 bases in between. This chain uses TRBV7-3 with TRBJ2-1; TRBD2 is a possible D gene (5 bases). This receptor was taken from a human donor in a cohort sampled during active COVID-19. Material for sequencing was peripheral blood. The CDR3 DNA reads as TGTGCCAGCAGCTTCGCGGGTAGTGAGCAGTTCTTC. Amino acids: CASSFAGSEQFF.